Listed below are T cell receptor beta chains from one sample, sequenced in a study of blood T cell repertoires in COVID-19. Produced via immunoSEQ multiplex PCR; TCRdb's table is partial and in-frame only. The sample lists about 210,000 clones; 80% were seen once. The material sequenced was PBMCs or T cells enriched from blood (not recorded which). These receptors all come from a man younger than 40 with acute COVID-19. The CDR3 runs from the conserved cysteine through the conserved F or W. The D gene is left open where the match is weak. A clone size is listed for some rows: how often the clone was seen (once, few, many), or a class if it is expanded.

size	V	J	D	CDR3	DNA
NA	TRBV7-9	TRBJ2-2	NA	CASTLGNGELFF	TGTGCCAGCACCCTCGGTAACGGGGAGCTGTTTTTT
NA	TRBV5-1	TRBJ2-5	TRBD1	CASSLIGGDWETQYF	TGCGCCAGCAGCTTGATAGGGGGCGACTGGGAGACCCAGTACTTC
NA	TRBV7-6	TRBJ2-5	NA	CASSHRSRGQETQYF	TGTGCCAGCAGCCACAGGTCCAGGGGCCAAGAGACCCAGTACTTC
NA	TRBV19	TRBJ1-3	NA	CAVRGSGNTIYF	TGTGCCGTAAGAGGCTCTGGAAACACCATATATTTT
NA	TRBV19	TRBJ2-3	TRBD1	CASSMGDRGATQYF	TGTGCCAGTAGTATGGGGGACAGGGGGGCTACGCAGTATTTT
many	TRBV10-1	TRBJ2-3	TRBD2	CASSALRASGGRTDTQYF	TGCGCCAGCAGTGCCCTTCGGGCGAGCGGGGGCCGCACAGATACGCAGTATTTT
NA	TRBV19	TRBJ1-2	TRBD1	CASSTGTGAMGGYTF	TGTGCCAGTAGTACCGGGACAGGGGCAATGGGCGGCTACACCTTC
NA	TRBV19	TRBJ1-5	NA	CASRPQGWDQPQHF	TGTGCCAGTAGACCTCAGGGGTGGGATCAGCCCCAGCATTTT
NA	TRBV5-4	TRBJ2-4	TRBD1	CASSFEGQGAKNIQYF	TGTGCCAGCAGCTTTGAGGGACAGGGAGCCAAAAACATTCAGTACTTC
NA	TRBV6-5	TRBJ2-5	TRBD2	CASSYGGLAVGETQYF	TGTGCCAGCAGTTACGGGGGACTAGCGGTCGGAGAGACCCAGTACTTC
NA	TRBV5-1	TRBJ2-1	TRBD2	CASSSTSGGAVF	TGCGCCAGCAGCTCCACTAGCGGGGGGGCGGTCTTC
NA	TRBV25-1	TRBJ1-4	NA	CASSEGAGVEKLFF	TGTGCCAGCAGTGAAGGGGCAGGGGTGGAAAAACTGTTTTTT
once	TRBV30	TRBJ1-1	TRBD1	CAWSARQGWAEAFF	TGTGCCTGGAGTGCTCGACAGGGCTGGGCTGAAGCTTTCTTT
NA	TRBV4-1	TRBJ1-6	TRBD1	CASSPAKGQGPDNSPLHF	TGCGCCAGCAGCCCAGCGAAGGGACAGGGGCCAGATAATTCACCCCTCCACTTT
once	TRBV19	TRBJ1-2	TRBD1	CASRLGQGNYGYTF	TGTGCCAGTAGGCTAGGACAGGGGAACTATGGCTACACCTTC
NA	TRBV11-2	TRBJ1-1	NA	CASSLDGVNTEAFF	TGTGCCAGCAGCTTAGACGGTGTGAACACTGAAGCTTTCTTT
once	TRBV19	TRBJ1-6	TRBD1	CASSPRQGYNSPLHF	TGTGCCAGTAGTCCTCGACAGGGATATAATTCACCCCTCCACTTT
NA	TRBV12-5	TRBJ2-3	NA	CASGFRREWEPDTQYF	TGTGCTAGTGGTTTTCGCCGGGAATGGGAACCAGATACGCAGTATTTT
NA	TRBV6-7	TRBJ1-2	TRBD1	CASSYETGIRYGYTF	TGTGCCAGCAGTTACGAGACAGGGATCAGATATGGCTACACCTTC
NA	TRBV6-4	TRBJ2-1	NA	CASSVELYNEQFF	TGTGCCAGCAGTGTGGAGCTTTACAATGAGCAGTTCTTC
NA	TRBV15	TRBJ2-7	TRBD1	CATSRLEGQGRNEQYF	TGTGCCACCAGCAGGCTAGAGGGACAGGGACGGAACGAGCAGTACTTC
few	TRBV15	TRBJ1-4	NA	CATSRAKSREKLFF	TGTGCCACCAGCAGAGCTAAATCCCGGGAAAAACTGTTTTTT
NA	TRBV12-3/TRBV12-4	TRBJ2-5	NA	CASRVASWETQYF	TGTGCCAGCAGGGTCGCGTCTTGGGAGACCCAGTACTTC
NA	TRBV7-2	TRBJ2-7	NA	CASSIHSGDSYEQYF	TGTGCCAGCAGTATCCATAGCGGTGATTCCTACGAGCAGTACTTC
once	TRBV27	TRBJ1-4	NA	CASSLGTREKLFF	TGTGCCAGCAGTTTGGGGACTAGGGAAAAACTGTTTTTT
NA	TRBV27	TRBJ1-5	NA	CASSLRGGQPQHF	TGTGCCAGCAGTTTACGGGGTGGCCAGCCCCAGCATTTT
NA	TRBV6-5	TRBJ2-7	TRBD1	CASSYSTGGTYEQYF	TGTGCCAGCAGTTACTCGACAGGGGGGACCTACGAGCAGTACTTC
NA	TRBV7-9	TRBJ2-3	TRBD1	CASSAGTAPRSPYF	TGTGCCAGCAGCGCCGGGACAGCCCCGCGCAGCCCGTATTTT
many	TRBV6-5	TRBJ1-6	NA	CASRSRRGNSPLHF	TGTGCCAGCAGATCCCGTAGGGGGAATTCACCCCTCCACTTT
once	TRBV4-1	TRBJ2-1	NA	CASSQERGGGALNEQFF	TGCGCCAGCAGCCAAGAGCGAGGTGGGGGGGCCTTGAATGAGCAGTTCTTC
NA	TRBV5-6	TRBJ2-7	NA	CASSSPYEQYF	TGTGCCAGCAGCTCCCCGTACGAGCAGTACTTC
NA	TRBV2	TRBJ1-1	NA	CASSDPQGGINTEAFF	TGTGCCAGCAGTGACCCCCAGGGAGGGATCAACACTGAAGCTTTCTTT
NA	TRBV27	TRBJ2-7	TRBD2	CASSFGGGGSGEQYF	TGTGCCAGCAGTTTTGGTGGGGGGGGTTCAGGCGAGCAGTACTTC
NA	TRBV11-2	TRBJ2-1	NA	CASSLTGDNEQFF	TGTGCCAGCAGCTTGACAGGTGACAATGAGCAGTTCTTC
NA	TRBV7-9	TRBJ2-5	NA	CASSLYQGPPETQYF	TGTGCCAGCAGCTTATATCAGGGGCCCCCGGAGACCCAGTACTTC
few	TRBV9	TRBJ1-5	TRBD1	CASSVDSGGGGQPQHF	TGTGCCAGCAGCGTAGACTCAGGGGGCGGTGGTCAGCCCCAGCATTTT
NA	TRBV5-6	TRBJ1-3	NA	CASSLAGTSGNTIYF	TGTGCCAGCAGCTTGGCTGGGACATCTGGAAACACCATATATTTT
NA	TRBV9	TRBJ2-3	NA	CASSMTGDKEYF	TGTGCCAGCAGCATGACCGGAGATAAAGAGTATTTT
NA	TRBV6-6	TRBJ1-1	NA	CASSYSMGRDTEAFF	TGTGCCAGCAGTTACTCGATGGGCAGGGACACTGAAGCTTTCTTT